These 7 T cell receptor beta chains share one sample of origin, sequenced in a study of T cells after posttransplantation cyclophosphamide. Sequencing was performed with immunoSEQ multiplex PCR; in TCRdb, only in-frame clones are kept and a portion is missing. The counts give several thousand clones, none of them seen only once; around 16% is held by the top ten. Busulfan-fludarabine conditioning, marrow transplant, and cyclophosphamide on days +3 and +4 were administered. Sequencing used PBMCs, obtained after allogeneic stem cell transplant with posttransplant cyclophosphamide. The receptors originated from a female patient in her 30s who received an allogeneic stem cell transplant from an unrelated donor, was CMV-positive, and had acute and chronic GVHD. Some T cells could come from the graft donor.

In its sample, this clone was seen many times. The chain employs TRBV5-4 and TRBJ2-3; D is ambiguous. This CDR3 spans 15 amino acids. Germline CDR1 SGHNT, CDR2 YYREEE (reference sequence). V was trimmed by 0 bases and J by 5 bases, leaving 13 bases between them. This CDR3 reads CASSLGGQARDTQYF. CDR3 sequence (DNA): TGTGCCAGCAGCTTGGGTGGTCAGGCGAGAGATACGCAGTATTTT.

This clone was detected ten times or more. The rearrangement links TRBV27 to TRBJ2-5; TRBD1 matches at 8 bases. The J call may be incorrect, as the DNA end agrees better with TRBJ2-7. CDR3 length: 16 residues. Germline CDR1 MNHEY, CDR2 SMNVEV (reference sequence). The CDR3 DNA reads TGTGCCAGCAGTTATCTGTTCCGAACAGGGGGCTACGAGCAGTACTTC. Translating gives CASSYLFRTGGYEQYF.

This clone has at least ten counts. The V and J genes are TRBV5-6 and TRBJ2-7, with 9 bases fitting TRBD1. The CDR3 loop spans 14 amino acids. CDR1 is SGHDT, CDR2 YYEEEE, per germline. V was clipped by 4 bases and J by 5 bases; unmatched bases: 7. CDR3 DNA: TGTGCCAGCAGCCGGGACAGGGCATTTAACGAGCAGTACTTC. Its translation is CASSRDRAFNEQYF. Looking up the rest from reference TRBV5-6 and TRBJ2-7 gives the full variable domain: DAGVTQSPTHLIKTRGQQVTLRCSPKSGHDTVSWYQQALGQGPQFIFQYYEEEERQRGNFPDRFSGHQFPNYSSELNVNALLLGDSALYLCASSRDRAFNEQYFGPGTRLTVT.

In its sample, this clone was seen many times. The chain employs TRBV4-3 and TRBJ1-2, with 8 bases fitting TRBD1. The CDR3 totals 13 residues. The V gene end was trimmed by 2 bases and the J gene end by 8 bases; junction bases not matched to a gene: 4. CDR1 and CDR2 from the germline V gene are LGHNA and YSLEER. The CDR3 sequence is CASSQPGGQGYTF. The CDR3 DNA reads TGCGCCAGCAGCCAACCAGGGGGCCAGGGCTACACCTTC.

This clone was picked up many times. The rearrangement uses TRBV12-2 and TRBJ1-3. TRBV12-2 is described as a pseudogene. The CDR3 loop spans 16 amino acids. CDR3 protein: CASRCNCHHSGNTIYF. The DNA for the CDR3 is TGTGCAAGTCGCTGTAACTGTCACCACTCTGGAAACACCATATATTTT.

By sample fraction, this clone is large. The V gene is TRBV5-6, the J gene TRBJ1-5; 7 bases agree with TRBD1. Losses at the gene ends were 2 bases for V and 4 bases for J; bases not matched to a gene: 9. The CDR3 spans 16 residues. Per the germline V gene, CDR1 is SGHDT and CDR2 is YYEEEE. CDR3 bases: TGTGCCAGCAGCTTCGATGCGGGCAGGGGGAATCAGCCCCAGCATTTT. Its protein product is CASSFDAGRGNQPQHF.

In its sample, this clone was seen a few times. The CDR3, as DNA: TGTGCCAGCACCTTAGCGGGAGGCTCCTACGAGCAGTACTTC. Protein sequence: CASTLAGGSYEQYF. V gene TRBV28 combines with J gene TRBJ2-5, with 10 bases aligning to TRBD2. The tail of the sequence fits TRBJ2-7 better, so the J call may be wrong. CDR1 MDHEN and CDR2 SYDVKM come from the germline V gene. The CDR3 consists of 14 residues.